This T cell receptor beta chain was retrieved from a study of cytomegalovirus exposure and HLA in healthy donors. Looking at the study overall: A data release that came early held tens of millions of unique TCRs from HLA-typed donors.

Details on this clone: Its antigen is not known.

Study-wide results and limits: In an earlier analysis, most TCR beta V segments were productive about 87% or about 30% of the time.

PCR was performed using 60 Vbeta and 13 Jbeta primers. Produced via immunoSEQ multiplex PCR; TCRdb's table is partial and in-frame only. The data contain 110,000 or so clones, about 79% of them singletons. The CDR3 totals 19 residues. Germline CDR1 and CDR2: SGHTA and FQGNSA. Germline trimming cut 5 bases from V and 5 bases from J; bases unmatched to any gene: 15. The sample consisted of PBMCs. The sequence was obtained from a woman aged 18 to 35 in good health and CMV-seronegative. The chain recombines TRBV7-2 with TRBJ2-7; 16 positions agree with TRBD2. This chain's CDR3 is CASSNTPGTSGRADHEQYF. CDR3 sequence (DNA): TGTGCCAGCAGCAATACTCCCGGGACTAGCGGGAGGGCCGATCACGAGCAGTACTTC.